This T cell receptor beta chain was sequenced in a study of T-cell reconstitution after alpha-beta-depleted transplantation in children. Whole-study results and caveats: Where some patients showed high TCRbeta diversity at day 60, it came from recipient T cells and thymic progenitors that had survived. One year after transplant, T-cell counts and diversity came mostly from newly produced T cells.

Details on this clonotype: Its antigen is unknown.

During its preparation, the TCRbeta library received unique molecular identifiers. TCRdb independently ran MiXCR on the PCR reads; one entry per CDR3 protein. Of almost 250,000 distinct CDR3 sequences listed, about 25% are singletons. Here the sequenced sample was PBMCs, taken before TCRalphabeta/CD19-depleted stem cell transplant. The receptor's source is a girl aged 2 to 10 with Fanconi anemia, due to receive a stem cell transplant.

This CDR3 is CASSSAGVTYNEQFF. In nucleotides, the CDR3 is TGCGCCAGCAGCTCAGCAGGGGTCACCTACAATGAGCAGTTCTTC. The chain couples TRBV5-1 to TRBJ2-1, with D possibly TRBD1 on 6 matching bases. Trimming cost V 3 bases and J 2 bases, with 12 bases left between them. CDR3 length equals 15 residues. Germline V gene data show CDR1 as SGHRS and CDR2 as YFSETQ.